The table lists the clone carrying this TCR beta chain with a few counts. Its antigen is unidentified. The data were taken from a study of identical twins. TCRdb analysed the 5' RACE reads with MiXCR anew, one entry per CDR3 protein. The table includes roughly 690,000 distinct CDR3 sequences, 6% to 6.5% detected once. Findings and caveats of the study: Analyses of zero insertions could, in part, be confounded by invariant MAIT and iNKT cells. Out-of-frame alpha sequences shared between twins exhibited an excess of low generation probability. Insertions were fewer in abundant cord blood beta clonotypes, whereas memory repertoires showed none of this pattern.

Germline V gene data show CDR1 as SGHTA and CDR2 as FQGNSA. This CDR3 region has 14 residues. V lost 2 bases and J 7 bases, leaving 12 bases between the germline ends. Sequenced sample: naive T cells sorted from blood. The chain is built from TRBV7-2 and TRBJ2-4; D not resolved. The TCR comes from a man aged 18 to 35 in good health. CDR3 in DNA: TGTGCCAGCAGCTTAAGCCGGAAGGAGAACATTCAGTACTTC. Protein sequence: CASSLSRKENIQYF.